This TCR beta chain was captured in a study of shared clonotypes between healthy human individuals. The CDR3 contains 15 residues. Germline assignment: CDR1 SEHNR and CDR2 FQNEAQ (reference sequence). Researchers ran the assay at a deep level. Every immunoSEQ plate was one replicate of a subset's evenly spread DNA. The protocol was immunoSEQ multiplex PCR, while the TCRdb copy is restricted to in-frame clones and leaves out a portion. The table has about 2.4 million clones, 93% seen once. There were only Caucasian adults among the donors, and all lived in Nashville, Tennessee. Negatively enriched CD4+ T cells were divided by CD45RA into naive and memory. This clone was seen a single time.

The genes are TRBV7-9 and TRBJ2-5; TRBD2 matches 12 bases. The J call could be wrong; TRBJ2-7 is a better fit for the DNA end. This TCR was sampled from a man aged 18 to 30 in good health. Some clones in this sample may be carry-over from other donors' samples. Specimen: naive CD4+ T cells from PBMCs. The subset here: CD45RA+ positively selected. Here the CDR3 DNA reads TGTGCCAGCAGCTTAGTAGGGACTAGCGGGTCCGAGCAGTACTTC. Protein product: CASSLVGTSGSEQYF.